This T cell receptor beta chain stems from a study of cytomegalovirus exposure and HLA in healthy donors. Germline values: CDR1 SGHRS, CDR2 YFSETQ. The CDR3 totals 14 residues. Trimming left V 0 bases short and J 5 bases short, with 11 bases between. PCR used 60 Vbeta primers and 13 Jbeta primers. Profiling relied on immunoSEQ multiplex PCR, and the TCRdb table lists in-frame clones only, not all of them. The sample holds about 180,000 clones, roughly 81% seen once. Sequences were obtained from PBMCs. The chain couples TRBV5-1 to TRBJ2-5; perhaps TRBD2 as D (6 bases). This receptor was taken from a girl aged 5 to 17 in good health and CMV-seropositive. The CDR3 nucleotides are TGCGCCAGCAGCTTGGGCGGGGTCGGGGAGACCCAGTACTTC. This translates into CASSLGGVGETQYF.